A single sample gave rise to the 25 T cell receptor beta chains below, sequenced in a study of low-dose radiotherapy and immunotherapy resistance in tumors. Regarding time point: before trial treatment. Covering alpha and beta chains, TRAV- and TRBV-specific primers were used for the first-strand cDNA. The authors amplified TCRs for about 20 PCR cycles with a constant-region primer and a V-primer adapter. TCRdb analysed the reads with MiXCR anew, one entry per CDR3 protein. Of around 69,000 distinct CDR3 sequences detected, around 31% appear once; the ten largest clones hold around 10%. Sequencing used PBMCs, obtained before treatment. The receptors were gathered from a female donor with ovarian cancer.

The J gene is TRBJ2-2, the V gene TRBV13, with D tentatively TRBD2 (5 bases). This CDR3 comprises 13 residues. CDR1 is PRHDT and CDR2 is FYEKMQ in the germline V gene (reference sequence). This CDR3 is CAERGANTGELFF. The CDR3 region has the DNA TGTGCGGAACGGGGAGCGAACACCGGGGAGCTGTTTTTT.

This clonotype has at least ten counts. The chain employs TRBV11-1 and TRBJ2-7; D is possibly TRBD2 (6 bases). Germline V gene sequence: CDR1 SGHAT, CDR2 FQDESV (reference sequence). This CDR3 has 15 residues. With 5 bases removed from V and 9 bases from J, the gap between germline ends came to 23 bases. DNA of the CDR3: TGTGCCAGCAGCGACGCCGCTAGCGCCATTTGGGTGCAGTACTTC. Translated: CASSDAASAIWVQYF.

Many counts were recorded for this clonotype. The rearrangement joins TRBV5-6 to TRBJ2-6, with TRBD1 as a possible D gene (7 bases). V lost 5 bases and J 0 bases, leaving 15 bases between the germline ends. Germline loops: CDR1 SGHDT, CDR2 YYEEEE. The CDR3 has 17 amino acids. The CDR3 region is CASRYQGGFSGANVLTF. For the CDR3, the DNA is TGTGCCAGCAGATATCAGGGGGGCTTCTCTGGGGCCAACGTCCTGACTTTC. Drawing the rest from reference TRBV5-6 and TRBJ2-6, the complete variable domain is DAGVTQSPTHLIKTRGQQVTLRCSPKSGHDTVSWYQQALGQGPQFIFQYYEEEERQRGNFPDRFSGHQFPNYSSELNVNALLLGDSALYLCASRYQGGFSGANVLTFGAGSRLTVL.

The J gene is TRBJ2-7, the V gene TRBV29-1; no reliable D call. The CDR3 is 12 residues long. Trimming left V 4 bases short and J 0 bases short, with 7 bases between. CDR1 and CDR2 (germline): SQVTM, ANQGSEA. The CDR3 DNA reads as TGCAGCGTTGGCAGAAACTCCTACGAGCAGTACTTC. Its translation is CSVGRNSYEQYF.

With respect to this clonotype: This is likely an artifact of a read error, given a far larger clone one base away. The chain links TRBV5-6 to TRBJ2-1, with 10 bases that match TRBD2. Gene TRBJ2-5 matches the end of the DNA better, so the J call may be wrong. The V gene's germline CDR1 is SGHDT and CDR2 YYEEEE. The CDR3 extends over 15 amino acids. The CDR3 protein is CASSHLAGVAETQYF. The CDR3 DNA sequence: TGTGCCAGCAGCCATCTAGCGGGAGTGGCAGAGACCCAGTACTTC.

There are a few counts of this clonotype. This sequence joins TRBV7-2 and TRBJ2-1, with 7 bases aligning to TRBD2. Germline lookup yields CDR1 SGHTA and CDR2 FQGNSA. Trimming cost V 1 base and J 2 bases; bases outside gene matches: 8. CDR3 size: 17 residues. The CDR3 bases are TGTGCCAGCAGCTTAGGGCTTGGGACTAACCCCTACAATGAGCAGTTCTTC. It specifies CASSLGLGTNPYNEQFF.

Ten or more counts support this clonotype. V gene TRBV18 combines with J gene TRBJ2-3; D is unclear. The germline gives CDR1 KGHSH, CDR2 LQKENI. This CDR3 is 12 amino acids long. V lost 2 bases and J lost 4, with 4 bases in between. CDR3 residues: CASSPGADTQYF. The CDR3 DNA reads TGTGCCAGCTCACCAGGCGCAGATACGCAGTATTTT.

This clonotype appeared a few times. This chain uses TRBV4-3 with TRBJ2-7; perhaps D is TRBD1 or TRBD2 (6 bases each). The V gene's germline CDR1 is LGHNA and CDR2 YSLEER. The CDR3 is made up of 15 amino acids. The V gene lost 0 bases and the J gene lost 4 bases, with 13 bases spanning the gap. This chain's CDR3 is CASSQDWPGAYEQYF. DNA for the CDR3: TGCGCCAGCAGCCAAGATTGGCCGGGGGCTTACGAGCAGTACTTC.

To note about this clonotype: Because the CDR3's place on the DNA is in doubt, the DNA is left out and the CDR3 is given as listed by TCRdb. J is TRBJ2-2 and V is TRBV6-6; the table's D call, TRBD1, has no DNA check behind it. A total of 17 residues make up the CDR3, ends included. Germline V gene lookup returns CDR1 MNHNY and CDR2 SVGAGI (reference sequence). The CDR3 sequence: CASSLPDFSGTGELFFF.

Ten or more counts support this clonotype. The V gene is TRBV6-2 or TRBV6-3, the J gene TRBJ2-1, with 13 positions matching TRBD2. CDR1 and CDR2 from the germline V gene are MNHEY and SVGEGT. This CDR3 is built from 16 residues. V was pared by 4 bases and J by 6 bases, with 6 bases of the junction left unmatched. CDR3 sequence reads: CASSFALAGGPNEQFF. The CDR3 region has the DNA TGTGCCAGCAGTTTCGCACTAGCGGGGGGGCCCAATGAGCAGTTCTTC.

The chain carries TRBV6-2 or TRBV6-3 and TRBJ2-1, with 8 bases lining up with TRBD1. The CDR3 covers 14 residues. The V gene's germline CDR1 is MNHEY and CDR2 SVGEGT. Unmatched junction bases numbered 6, after V lost 6 bases and J lost 5 bases. CDR3 sequence (DNA): TGTGCCAGCAGAGGACAGGGATGGGACAATGAGCAGTTCTTC. Residues: CASRGQGWDNEQFF.

V gene TRBV27 combines with J gene TRBJ2-1; D gene unclear. The germline CDR1 and CDR2 sequences are MNHEY and SMNVEV (reference sequence). The CDR3 has 13 amino acids. V lost 2 bases and J lost 7, with 9 bases in between. The CDR3 reads CASSLQQGNEQFF. The CDR3, as DNA: TGTGCCAGCAGTTTACAACAAGGGAATGAGCAGTTCTTC.

In this sample, this clonotype turned up many times. The rearrangement links TRBV5-1 to TRBJ1-2; 8 positions agree with TRBD1. J gave up 5 bases and V 4 bases, and 4 bases lay outside the gene matches. Germline CDR1 and CDR2: SGHRS and YFSETQ. CDR3 length: 13 amino acids. CDR3 protein: CASSNQGAYGYTF. CDR3 nucleotides: TGCGCCAGCAGCAACCAGGGGGCGTATGGCTACACCTTC.

The count of this clonotype is one. With only one base between it and a far larger clone, this is likely a read error. The gene calls are TRBV4-3 and TRBJ1-2; maybe TRBD1 (5 bases). Looked up from germline, CDR1 is LGHNA and CDR2 is YSLEER. CDR3 size: 14 residues. The CDR3 sequence: CASSQEARDYDYTF. The DNA of the CDR3 is TGCGCCAGCAGCCAAGAGGCCAGGGACTATGACTACACCTTC.

This clonotype was observed many times. The chain links TRBV5-1 to TRBJ1-1; D gene unclear. Germline loops: CDR1 SGHRS, CDR2 YFSETQ. This CDR3 is 15 amino acids long. Trimming shortened V by 1 base and J by 3 bases, and 13 bases separated the two germline ends. The CDR3 DNA follows: TGCGCCAGCAGCTTGTCTACGGGAGTCGACACTGAAGCTTTCTTT. Translated: CASSLSTGVDTEAFF.

CDR3 sequence (DNA): TGTGCCAGCAGCGTAGGTGGGACCCTCTTCGAGGAGCAGTTCTTC. Its translation is CASSVGGTLFEEQFF. The chain recombines TRBV9 with TRBJ2-1; D may correspond to TRBD1 or TRBD2 (5 bases each). Deletions cut 0 bases from V and 10 bases from J, with 17 bases between. CDR3 length: 15 amino acids. Per germline, CDR1 SGDLS and CDR2 YYNGEE.

A remark on this clonotype: One junction end disagrees with the germline gene, perhaps due to a read error. The chain has TRBV7-2 and TRBJ2-1; the match to TRBD2 covers 14 bases. This CDR3 comprises 18 residues. The germline V gene encodes CDR1 SGHTA and CDR2 FQGNSA. The CDR3 region has the DNA TGTGCCAGTAGCTTAGCGGGACTAGCGGGAGTGGGGTACGATGAGCAGTTCTTC. It specifies CASSLAGLAGVGYDEQFF.

With respect to this clonotype: One base separates it from a far larger clone, so it is likely a read error. The chain carries TRBV7-3 and TRBJ2-1, with D perhaps being TRBD1 or TRBD2 (7 bases each). The V end lost 4 bases, the J end lost 10 bases, and 17 bases lay between the germline ends. Germline assignment: CDR1 SGHTA and CDR2 FQGTGA. The CDR3 extends over 14 amino acids. CDR3 sequence reads: CASSWGGQTGEQFF. CDR3 in DNA: TGTGCCAGCAGCTGGGGGGGACAGACGGGCGAGCAGTTCTTC.

This clonotype was seen repeatedly, ten times or more. This chain links TRBV2 with TRBJ1-2; TRBD1 matches 12 bases. Trimming removed 8 bases from V and 7 bases from J; junction bases left unmatched: 11. This CDR3 region has 15 residues. Germline V CDR1 and CDR2: SNHLY, FYNNEI. The CDR3 DNA sequence: TGTGCCAGCGGTAGCGGGGACAGGGGGCTGAGTGGCTACACCTTC. Its translation is CASGSGDRGLSGYTF. The full variable domain, with the rest looked up from reference TRBV2 and TRBJ1-2, is EPEVTQTPSHQVTQMGQEVILRCVPISNHLYFYWYRQILGQKVEFLVSFYNNEISEKSEIFDDQFSVERPDGSNFTLKIRSTKLEDSAMYFCASGSGDRGLSGYTFGSGTRLTVV.

The rearrangement joins TRBV3-1 to TRBJ2-3, with D hard to call. V was clipped by 2 bases and J by 10 bases, with 16 bases between them. From germline, CDR1 is LGHDT and CDR2 YNNKEL (reference sequence). This CDR3 comprises 14 residues. The CDR3 is CASSQTEAREAQYF. The CDR3 region has the DNA TGTGCCAGCAGCCAAACTGAAGCCCGCGAGGCGCAGTATTTT.

The chain carries TRBV2 and TRBJ2-5; D may be TRBD1 (5 bases). The CDR3 totals 13 residues. The V gene's germline CDR1 is SNHLY and CDR2 FYNNEI. V lost 6 bases, J lost 4 bases, and 12 bases lay in between. CDR3 region: CASRDQGRETQYF. CDR3 nucleotide sequence: TGTGCCAGCAGGGACCAGGGAAGAGAGACCCAGTACTTC.

This sequence joins TRBV18 and TRBJ2-7, with 8 bases identical to TRBD1. The trim removed 3 bases at V and 3 bases at J, leaving 10 bases unmatched. Germline CDR1 reads KGHSH; CDR2 reads LQKENI. The CDR3 has 16 residues. CDR3 sequence reads: CASSPLSTGAHYEQYF. Written as DNA, the CDR3 is TGTGCCAGCTCACCCCTCTCGACAGGGGCCCACTACGAGCAGTACTTC.

Points on this clonotype: Since a far larger clone is one base different, this is likely a read error. The chain carries TRBV6-1 and TRBJ2-1; D possibly uses TRBD1 or TRBD2 (5 bases each). The germline gives CDR1 MNHNS, CDR2 SASEGT. The CDR3 totals 12 residues. This CDR3 reads CAISGDGGEQFF. CDR3 nucleotides: TGTGCCATCAGTGGGGACGGTGGTGAGCAGTTCTTC.

V usage is TRBV28 and J usage is TRBJ1-2, with D uncertain. Trimming took 5 bases from V and 2 from J, leaving 12 bases between them. Per the germline V gene, CDR1 is MDHEN and CDR2 is SYDVKM. This CDR3 is built from 14 residues. CDR3 in amino acids: CASSVANDNYGYTF. CDR3 nucleotide sequence: TGTGCCAGCAGTGTAGCCAACGACAACTATGGCTACACCTTC.

This clonotype was picked up many times. The chain combines TRBV28 with TRBJ2-1, with D perhaps matching TRBD1 or TRBD2 (6 bases each). Trimming left V 6 bases short and J 8 bases short, with 14 bases between. The germline CDR1 and CDR2 sequences are MDHEN and SYDVKM. The CDR3 loop spans 13 amino acids. The CDR3 spells CASRGGGVYEQFF. The CDR3 DNA reads as TGTGCCAGCAGGGGGGGCGGGGTTTATGAGCAGTTCTTC.